This is a list of T cell receptor beta chains from one sample in a study of T cell responses to AZD1222 COVID-19 vaccine. The repertoire was sequenced with immunoSEQ multiplex PCR; TCRdb's copy has only in-frame clones and lacks some. Here the sample spans about 150,000 clones, about 87% being singletons. Sequencing used peripheral blood, obtained on day 0 of AZD1222 vaccination. These receptors all stem from an adult in good health. CDR3s include the opening cysteine and the closing phenylalanine or tryptophan. D genes are given only for firm matches. Where a row states a size, it is once, few, many or the class of an expanded clone; other rows omit it.

V gene: TRBV4-3; J gene: TRBJ2-7; clone size: .; D gene: TRBD2; CDR3 protein: CASSQDRRGTYEQYF; CDR3 DNA: TGCGCCAGCAGCCAAGATAGGCGGGGGACCTACGAGCAGTACTTC
V gene: TRBV2; J gene: TRBJ1-2; clone size: .; D gene: .; CDR3 protein: CASSEKGNYGYTF; CDR3 DNA: TGTGCCAGCAGTGAAAAAGGGAACTATGGCTACACCTTC
V gene: TRBV7-2; J gene: TRBJ1-2; clone size: .; D gene: TRBD1; CDR3 protein: CASSLVFDRVKHGYTF; CDR3 DNA: TGTGCCAGCAGCTTAGTCTTCGACAGGGTGAAACATGGCTACACCTTC
V gene: TRBV10-3; J gene: TRBJ1-2; clone size: .; D gene: TRBD1; CDR3 protein: CAINPGGPYGYTF; CDR3 DNA: TGTGCCATCAACCCAGGGGGCCCATATGGCTACACCTTC
V gene: TRBV7-8; J gene: TRBJ2-5; clone size: .; D gene: TRBD1; CDR3 protein: CASSKGQEETQYF; CDR3 DNA: TGTGCCAGCAGCAAAGGACAGGAAGAGACCCAGTACTTC
V gene: TRBV12-3/TRBV12-4; J gene: TRBJ1-2; clone size: .; D gene: .; CDR3 protein: CASSLGVYGYTF; CDR3 DNA: TGTGCCAGCAGCTTGGGAGTCTATGGCTACACCTTC
V gene: TRBV7-2; J gene: TRBJ1-3; clone size: .; D gene: .; CDR3 protein: CASSTQGRNTIYF; CDR3 DNA: TGTGCCAGCAGCACTCAGGGTAGAAACACCATATATTTT
V gene: TRBV7-2; J gene: TRBJ1-2; clone size: .; D gene: .; CDR3 protein: CASSSPSYNYGYTF; CDR3 DNA: TGTGCCAGCAGCTCCCCGTCCTATAACTATGGCTACACCTTC
V gene: TRBV7-3; J gene: TRBJ2-5; clone size: .; D gene: TRBD2; CDR3 protein: CASSLTIGRGQETQYF; CDR3 DNA: TGTGCCAGCAGCTTAACGATAGGGAGGGGACAAGAGACCCAGTACTTC
V gene: TRBV6-1; J gene: TRBJ1-5; clone size: .; D gene: .; CDR3 protein: CASNDRLLFSNQPQHF; CDR3 DNA: TGTGCCAGCAATGACAGGCTACTTTTTAGCAATCAGCCCCAGCATTTT
V gene: TRBV11-2; J gene: TRBJ2-1; clone size: .; D gene: TRBD2; CDR3 protein: CASSLETSGAYNEQFF; CDR3 DNA: TGTGCCAGCAGCTTAGAGACTAGCGGGGCCTACAATGAGCAGTTCTTC
V gene: TRBV5-4; J gene: TRBJ2-7; clone size: .; D gene: TRBD2; CDR3 protein: CASSGGGGAPYEQYF; CDR3 DNA: TGTGCCAGCAGCGGAGGCGGGGGAGCGCCCTACGAGCAGTACTTC
V gene: TRBV7-2; J gene: TRBJ1-1; clone size: few; D gene: .; CDR3 protein: CASSLEYSGAEAFF; CDR3 DNA: TGTGCCAGCAGCTTGGAATATTCGGGGGCTGAAGCTTTCTTT
V gene: TRBV9; J gene: TRBJ1-1; clone size: .; D gene: TRBD1; CDR3 protein: CASSASIGHQGQAFF; CDR3 DNA: TGTGCCAGCAGCGCGAGCATCGGGCATCAGGGACAGGCTTTCTTT
V gene: TRBV7-9; J gene: TRBJ2-1; clone size: .; D gene: .; CDR3 protein: CASSYSRRGNIDNEQFF; CDR3 DNA: TGTGCCAGCAGTTACTCTCGCAGGGGAAACATTGACAATGAGCAGTTCTTC
V gene: TRBV25-1; J gene: TRBJ1-3; clone size: .; D gene: .; CDR3 protein: CATEEGAGNTIYF; CDR3 DNA: TGTGCCACCGAAGAGGGTGCTGGAAACACCATATATTTT
V gene: TRBV5-1; J gene: TRBJ2-7; clone size: .; D gene: TRBD2; CDR3 protein: CASSGRGAGGSEQYF; CDR3 DNA: TGCGCCAGCAGCGGGCGGGGGGCGGGGGGGAGCGAGCAGTACTTC
V gene: TRBV7-2; J gene: TRBJ1-5; clone size: .; D gene: TRBD1; CDR3 protein: CASSLGGSGGINQPQHF; CDR3 DNA: TGTGCCAGCAGCTTAGGGGGGTCAGGGGGTATTAATCAGCCCCAGCATTTT
V gene: TRBV7-9; J gene: TRBJ1-1; clone size: .; D gene: .; CDR3 protein: CASSFGGANTEAFF; CDR3 DNA: TGTGCCAGCAGCTTCGGGGGGGCGAACACTGAAGCTTTCTTT
V gene: TRBV6-1; J gene: TRBJ2-7; clone size: .; D gene: TRBD1; CDR3 protein: CASSEALSGDRSYEQYF; CDR3 DNA: TGTGCCAGCAGTGAAGCGCTTTCAGGGGACAGGTCCTACGAGCAGTACTTC